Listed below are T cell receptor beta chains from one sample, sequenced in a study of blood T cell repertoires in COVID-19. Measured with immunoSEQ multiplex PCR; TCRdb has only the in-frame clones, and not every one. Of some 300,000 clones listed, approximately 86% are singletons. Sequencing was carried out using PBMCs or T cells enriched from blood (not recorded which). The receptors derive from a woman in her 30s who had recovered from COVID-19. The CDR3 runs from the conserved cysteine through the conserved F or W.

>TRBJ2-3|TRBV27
CASSRQGIGEDTQYF
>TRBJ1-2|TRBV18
CASSTGGAYGYTF
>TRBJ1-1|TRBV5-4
CASSHETGATEAFF
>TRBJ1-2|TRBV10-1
CASRGSIEHGYTF
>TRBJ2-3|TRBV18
CASSTIPGQGIDTQYF
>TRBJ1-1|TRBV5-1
CASKVQGWSAEAFF
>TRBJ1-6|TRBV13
CASSPRTGNSPLHF
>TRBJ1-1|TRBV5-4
CASSPSTGTNTEAFF
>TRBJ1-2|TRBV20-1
CSASKGATNYGYTF
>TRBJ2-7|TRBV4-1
CASSQLGPKTGKAPDEQYF
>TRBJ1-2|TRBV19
CASSIGGPGRYGYTF
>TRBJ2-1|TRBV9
CASSVGAFSYNEQFF
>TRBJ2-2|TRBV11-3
CASSLDGGRAFGELFF
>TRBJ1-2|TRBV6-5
CASSRYPGYGYTF
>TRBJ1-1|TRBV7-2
CASSPRARDGAEAFF
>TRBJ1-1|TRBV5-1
CASSPRTGGTEAFF
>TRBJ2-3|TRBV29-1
CSVEALDREGYTQYF
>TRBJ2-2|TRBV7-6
CASSLRPPGGGYTGELFF
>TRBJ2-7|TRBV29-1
CSVAAGGEQYF
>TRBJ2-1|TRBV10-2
CASSVTSGPSSYNEQFF
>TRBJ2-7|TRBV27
CASSLRTSGRNAKVEQYF
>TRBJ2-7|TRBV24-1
CATSPGTGGMGSYEQYF
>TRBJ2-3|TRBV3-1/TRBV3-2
CASSQVLEQFTDTQYF
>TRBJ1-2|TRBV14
CASSQERTNYGYTF
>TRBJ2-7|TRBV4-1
CASSRPGQGVYEQYF
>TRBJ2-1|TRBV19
CASQGLAGDEQFF
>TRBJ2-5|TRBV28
CASTEGGETQYF
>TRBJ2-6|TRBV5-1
CASSLAGVSGANVLTF
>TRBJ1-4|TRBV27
CASSPKLPDRREKLFF
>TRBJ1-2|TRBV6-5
CASSHEGAGSYGYTF
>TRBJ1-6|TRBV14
CASSQLGDRSYNSPLHF
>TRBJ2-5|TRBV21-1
CASSKKVVRRTGIYEETQYF
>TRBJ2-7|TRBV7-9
CASSLGEPPPHEQYF
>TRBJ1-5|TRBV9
CASSPQERQGSTYSNQPQHF
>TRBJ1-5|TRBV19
CASSFQDNQPQHF
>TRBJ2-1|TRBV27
CASSAQGINEQFF
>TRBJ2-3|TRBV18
CASSPAYATDTQYF
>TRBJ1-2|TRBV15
CATSRDVGGGYTF
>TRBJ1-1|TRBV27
CASSLYLTGEAFF
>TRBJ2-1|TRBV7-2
CASNPGGLAYNEQFF
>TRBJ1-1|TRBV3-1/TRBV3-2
CASSRSSGGARTEAFF
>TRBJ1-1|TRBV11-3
CASSFKSGSEAFF
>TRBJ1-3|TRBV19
CASSPSAGNTIYF
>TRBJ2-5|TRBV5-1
CASSHRDRVAQETQYF
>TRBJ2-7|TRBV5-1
CASSGPGHHEQYF
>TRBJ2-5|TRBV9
CASSGAPQETQYF
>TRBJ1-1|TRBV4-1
CASSQEGVWTAEAFF
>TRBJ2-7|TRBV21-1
CASSKVGSSSYEQYF
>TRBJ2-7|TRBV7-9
CASSWSGGLSYEQYF
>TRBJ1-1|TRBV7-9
CASSHPGYATEAFF
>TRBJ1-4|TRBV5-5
CASSLTGVEPNEKLFF
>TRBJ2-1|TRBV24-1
CATSLAGGSGEQFF
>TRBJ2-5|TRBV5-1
CASSLELGPQETQYF
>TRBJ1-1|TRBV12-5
CASGLRDRGDPAFF
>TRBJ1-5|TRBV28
CASSLGQDGNQPQHF
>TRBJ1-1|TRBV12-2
CASHVPGLEAFF
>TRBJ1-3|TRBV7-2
CASSLGLGGGNTIYF
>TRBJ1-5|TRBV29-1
CSVEAGGGGQPQHF
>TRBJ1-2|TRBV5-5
CASSLAIADSGYTF
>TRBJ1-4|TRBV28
CASSSGQVANEKLFF